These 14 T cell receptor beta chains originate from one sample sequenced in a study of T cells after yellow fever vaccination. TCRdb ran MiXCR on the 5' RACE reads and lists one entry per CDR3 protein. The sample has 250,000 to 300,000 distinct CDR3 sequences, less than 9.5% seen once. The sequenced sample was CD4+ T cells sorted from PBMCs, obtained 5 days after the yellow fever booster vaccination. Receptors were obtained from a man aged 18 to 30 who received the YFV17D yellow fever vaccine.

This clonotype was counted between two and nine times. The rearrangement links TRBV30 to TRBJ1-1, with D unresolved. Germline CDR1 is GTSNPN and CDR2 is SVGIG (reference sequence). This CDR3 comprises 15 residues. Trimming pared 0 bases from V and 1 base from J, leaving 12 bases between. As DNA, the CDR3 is TGTGCCTGGAGTGTACTAGGGTCTGGGAACACTGAAGCTTTCTTT. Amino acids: CAWSVLGSGNTEAFF.

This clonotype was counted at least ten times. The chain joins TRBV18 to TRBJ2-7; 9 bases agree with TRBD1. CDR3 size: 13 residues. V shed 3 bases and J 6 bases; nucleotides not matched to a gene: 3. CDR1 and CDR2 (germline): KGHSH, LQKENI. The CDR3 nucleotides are TGTGCCAGCTCACCGGGACAGGGCGCCGAGCAGTACGTC. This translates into CASSPGQGAEQYV.

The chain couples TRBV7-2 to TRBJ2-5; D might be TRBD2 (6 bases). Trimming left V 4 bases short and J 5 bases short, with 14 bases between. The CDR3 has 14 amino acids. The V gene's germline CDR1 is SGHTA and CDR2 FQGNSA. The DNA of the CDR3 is TGTGCCAGCAGCTCGGCAGCGGGTGGCGAGACCCAGTACTTC. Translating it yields CASSSAAGGETQYF.

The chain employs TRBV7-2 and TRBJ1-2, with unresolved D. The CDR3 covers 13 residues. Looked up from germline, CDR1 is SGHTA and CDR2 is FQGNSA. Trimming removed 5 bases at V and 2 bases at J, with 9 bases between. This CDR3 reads CASSPGSNYGYTF. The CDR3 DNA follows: TGTGCCAGCAGCCCCGGTTCCAACTATGGCTACACCTTC.

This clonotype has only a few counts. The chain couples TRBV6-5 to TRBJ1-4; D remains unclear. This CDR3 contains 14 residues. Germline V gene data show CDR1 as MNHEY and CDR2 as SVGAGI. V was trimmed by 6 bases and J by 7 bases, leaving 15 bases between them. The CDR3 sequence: CASSPVTSGEKLFF. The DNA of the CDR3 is TGTGCCAGCAGCCCCGTCACATCGGGTGAAAAACTGTTTTTT.

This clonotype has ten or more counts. CDR3 DNA: TGTGCCAGCAGCGACGACAGGCGGGTAACAGATACGCAGTATTTT. This gives the protein CASSDDRRVTDTQYF. V is TRBV2 and J is TRBJ2-3; D may be TRBD1 (6 bases). CDR1 is SNHLY, CDR2 FYNNEI, per germline. The CDR3 consists of 15 residues. The germline V and J ends were trimmed by 6 bases and 3 bases, with 16 bases remaining between them. Supplemented by reference TRBV2 and TRBJ2-3, the full variable domain reads EPEVTQTPSHQVTQMGQEVILRCVPISNHLYFYWYRQILGQKVEFLVSFYNNEISEKSEIFDDQFSVERPDGSNFTLKIRSTKLEDSAMYFCASSDDRRVTDTQYFGPGTRLTVL.

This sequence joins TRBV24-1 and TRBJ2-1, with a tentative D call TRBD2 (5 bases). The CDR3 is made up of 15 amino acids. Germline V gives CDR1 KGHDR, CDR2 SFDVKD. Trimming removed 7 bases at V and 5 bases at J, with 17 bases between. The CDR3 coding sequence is TGTGCCACCAGCGACAACGAACTAGGGAACAATGAGCAGTTCTTC. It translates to CATSDNELGNNEQFF.

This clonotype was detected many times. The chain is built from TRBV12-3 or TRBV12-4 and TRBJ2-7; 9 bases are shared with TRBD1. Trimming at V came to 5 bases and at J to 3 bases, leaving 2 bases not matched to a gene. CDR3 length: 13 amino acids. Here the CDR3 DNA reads TGTGCCAGCAGTAGGGACAGGGTCTACGAGCAGTACTTC. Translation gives CASSRDRVYEQYF.

The CDR3 DNA follows: TGCGCCAGCAGCTTGGGACCGACGAGCTCTGGGGCCAACGTCCTGACTTTC. It encodes CASSLGPTSSGANVLTF. This chain connects TRBV5-1 to TRBJ2-6; D not certain. The germline V gene has CDR1 SGHRS and CDR2 YFSETQ. This CDR3 is 17 amino acids long. V lost 0 bases and J lost 0, with 10 bases in between.

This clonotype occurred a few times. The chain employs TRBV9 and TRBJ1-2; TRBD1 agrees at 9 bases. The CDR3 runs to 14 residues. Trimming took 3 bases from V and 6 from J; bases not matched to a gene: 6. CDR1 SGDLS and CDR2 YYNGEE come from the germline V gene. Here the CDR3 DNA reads TGTGCCAGCAGCGGACCGGGACAGGGACATGGCTACACCTTC. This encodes CASSGPGQGHGYTF.

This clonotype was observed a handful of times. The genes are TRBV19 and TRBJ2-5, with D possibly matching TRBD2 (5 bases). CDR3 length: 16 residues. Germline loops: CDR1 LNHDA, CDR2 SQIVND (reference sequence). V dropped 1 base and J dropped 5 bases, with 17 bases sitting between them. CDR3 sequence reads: CASSIGRTPGGETQYF. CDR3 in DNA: TGTGCCAGTAGTATAGGACGGACTCCCGGTGGCGAGACCCAGTACTTC.

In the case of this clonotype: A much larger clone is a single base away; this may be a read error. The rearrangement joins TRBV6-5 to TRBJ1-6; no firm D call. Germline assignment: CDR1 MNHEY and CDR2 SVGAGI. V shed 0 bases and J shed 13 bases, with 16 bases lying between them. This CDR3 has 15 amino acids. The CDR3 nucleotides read TGTGCCAGCAGTTACTCGTCTGGGCACAACGGGCCCCTCCACTTT. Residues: CASSYSSGHNGPLHF.

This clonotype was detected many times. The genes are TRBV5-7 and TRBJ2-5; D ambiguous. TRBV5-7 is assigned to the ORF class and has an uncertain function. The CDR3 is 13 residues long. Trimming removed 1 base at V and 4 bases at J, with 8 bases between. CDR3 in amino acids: CASSLTSGETQYF. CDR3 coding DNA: TGTGCCAGCAGCTTGACGTCGGGAGAGACCCAGTACTTC.

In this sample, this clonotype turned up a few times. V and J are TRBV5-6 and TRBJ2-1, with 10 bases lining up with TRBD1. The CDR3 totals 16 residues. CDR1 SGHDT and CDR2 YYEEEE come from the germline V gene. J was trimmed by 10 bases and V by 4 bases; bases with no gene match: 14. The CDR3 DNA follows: TGTGCCAGCAGCCGGACCGGGACAGGGGTATGGTGGGAGCAGTTCTTC. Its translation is CASSRTGTGVWWEQFF.